Each of the 8 T cell receptor beta chains below was sequenced from the same sample in a study of blood T cells in healthy people across ages. Then a second PCR, running about 7 to 11 cycles, was carried out with a sample-barcoded 5' primer and a J-beta primer mix. TCRdb independently ran MiXCR on the 5' RACE reads; one entry per CDR3 protein. The data show about 930,000 distinct CDR3 sequences, 25% to 30% seen once. Separately, the same data were catalogued under a study of T cells of mothers and their children.

Material: blood. These receptors were collected from a middle-aged woman in good health.

This chain connects TRBV11-1 to TRBJ2-5, with no clear D. The CDR3 consists of 16 residues. CDR1 SGHAT and CDR2 FQDESV come from the germline V gene (reference sequence). The ends were cut back, 7 bases at V and 5 bases at J, with 23 bases in the middle. CDR3 amino acids: CASNRPFLGVGETQYF. In DNA, the CDR3 is TGTGCCAGCAACCGACCCTTTCTGGGCGTAGGGGAGACCCAGTACTTC.

This chain links TRBV3-1 with TRBJ1-4, with D maybe TRBD1 (5 bases). Trimming took 3 bases from V and 8 from J, leaving 13 bases between them. CDR1 and CDR2 from the germline V gene are LGHDT and YNNKEL (reference sequence). The CDR3 loop spans 14 amino acids. The CDR3 region has the DNA TGTGCCAGCAGCCAGCGAAGTAGGGACGAAAAACTGTTTTTT. This sequence encodes CASSQRSRDEKLFF.

This clonotype was found a few times. V usage is TRBV9 and J usage is TRBJ1-2, with a weak D call TRBD1 (6 bases). The CDR3 is made up of 14 amino acids. The V end lost 4 bases, the J end lost 7 bases, and 17 bases lay between the germline ends. CDR1 is SGDLS and CDR2 is YYNGEE in the germline V gene. CDR3 sequence: CASSPVGGGRGYTF. The CDR3 DNA follows: TGTGCCAGCAGCCCAGTGGGGGGCGGTCGTGGCTACACCTTC. Full variable domain (missing parts from reference TRBV9 and TRBJ1-2): DSGVTQTPKHLITATGQRVTLRCSPRSGDLSVYWYQQSLDQGLQFLIQYYNGEERAKGNILERFSAQQFPDLHSELNLSSLELGDSALYFCASSPVGGGRGYTFGSGTRLTVV.

This clonotype has a handful of counts. V and J are TRBV4-1 and TRBJ2-7, with TRBD1 identical over 12 bases. CDR3 size: 16 residues. J was trimmed by 2 bases and V by 4 bases; bases with no gene match: 6. Germline CDR1 reads MGHRA; CDR2 reads YSYEKL. Here the CDR3 reads CASSPGQGAVTYEQYF. CDR3 DNA: TGCGCCAGCAGCCCGGGACAGGGGGCCGTCACCTACGAGCAGTACTTC.

This clonotype was seen many times. This chain links TRBV6-5 with TRBJ2-7, with 7 bases fitting TRBD1. The CDR3 loop spans 14 amino acids. V lost 7 bases to trimming and J lost 7 bases; unmatched junction nucleotides: 13. CDR1 and CDR2 (germline): MNHEY, SVGAGI. The CDR3 here is CASIDRTGSREQYF. CDR3 in DNA: TGTGCCAGCATCGACCGGACAGGTTCCAGGGAGCAGTACTTC.

Only a few counts were recorded for this clonotype. This chain joins TRBV2 and TRBJ1-2, with 7 bases lining up with TRBD1. The CDR3 is 14 residues long. V gave up 6 bases and J gave up 2 bases; unmatched junction bases: 6. CDR1 and CDR2 (germline): SNHLY, FYNNEI. The CDR3 nucleotides read TGTGCCAGCAGCCGGGACAGCGTAAACTATGGCTACACCTTC. Residues: CASSRDSVNYGYTF.

The chain recombines TRBV7-8 with TRBJ1-2; 7 positions match TRBD1. This CDR3 contains 12 residues. Trimming cost V 5 bases and J 10 bases; bases outside gene matches: 7. The V gene's germline CDR1 is SGHVS and CDR2 FQNEAQ. CDR3 residues: CASSPDREYYTF. The CDR3 nucleotides are TGTGCCAGCAGCCCTGACAGGGAGTACTACACCTTC.

The chain uses TRBV20-1 and TRBJ1-2; tentative D call: TRBD1 (6 bases). CDR1 and CDR2 from the germline V gene are DFQATT and SNEGSKA (reference sequence). The germline V and J ends were trimmed by 3 bases and 3 bases, with 11 bases remaining between them. The CDR3 is 13 amino acids. CDR3 region: CSASRGGDYGYTF. CDR3 DNA sequence: TGCAGTGCTAGCAGGGGAGGGGACTATGGCTACACCTTC.